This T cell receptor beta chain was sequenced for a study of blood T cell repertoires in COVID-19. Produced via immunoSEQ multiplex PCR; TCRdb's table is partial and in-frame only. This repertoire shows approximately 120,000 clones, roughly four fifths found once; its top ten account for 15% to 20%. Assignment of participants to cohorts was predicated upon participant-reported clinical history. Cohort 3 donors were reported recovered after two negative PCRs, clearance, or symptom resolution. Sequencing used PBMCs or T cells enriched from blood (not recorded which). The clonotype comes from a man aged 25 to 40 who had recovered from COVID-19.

The CDR3 nucleotides are TGTGCCAGCAGCTTGGTGTGGACAGGGCACAATCAGCCCCAGCATTTT. Its translation: CASSLVWTGHNQPQHF. V gene TRBV5-6 combines with J gene TRBJ1-5; 8 bases map to TRBD1. Germline CDR1 is SGHDT and CDR2 is YYEEEE. This CDR3 has 16 residues. J lost 3 bases, V lost 0 bases, and 5 bases had no gene match.